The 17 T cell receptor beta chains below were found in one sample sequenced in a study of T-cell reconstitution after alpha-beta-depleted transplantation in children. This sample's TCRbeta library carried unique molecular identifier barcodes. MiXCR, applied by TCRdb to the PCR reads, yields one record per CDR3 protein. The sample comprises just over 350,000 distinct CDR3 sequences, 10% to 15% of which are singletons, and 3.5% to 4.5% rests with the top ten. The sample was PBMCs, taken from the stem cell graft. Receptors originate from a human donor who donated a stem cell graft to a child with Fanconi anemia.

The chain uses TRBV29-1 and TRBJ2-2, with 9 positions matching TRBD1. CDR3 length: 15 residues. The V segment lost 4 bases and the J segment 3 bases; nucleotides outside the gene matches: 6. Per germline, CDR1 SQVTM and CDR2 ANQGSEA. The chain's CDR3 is CSVALQGAYTGELFF. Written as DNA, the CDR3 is TGCAGCGTTGCCCTACAGGGGGCGTACACCGGGGAGCTGTTTTTT.

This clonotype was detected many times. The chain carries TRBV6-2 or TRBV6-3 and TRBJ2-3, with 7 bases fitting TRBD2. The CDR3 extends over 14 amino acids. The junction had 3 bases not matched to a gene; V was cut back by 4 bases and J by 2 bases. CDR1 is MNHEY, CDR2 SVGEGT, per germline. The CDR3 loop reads CASSFLADTDTQYF. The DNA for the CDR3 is TGTGCCAGCAGTTTCCTAGCGGACACAGATACGCAGTATTTT.

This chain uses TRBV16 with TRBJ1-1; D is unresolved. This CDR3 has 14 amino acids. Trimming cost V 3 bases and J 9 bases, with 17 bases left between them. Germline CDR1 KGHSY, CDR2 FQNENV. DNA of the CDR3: TGTGCCAGCAGCCAGCGACTTAATCCTCATAAAGCTTTCTTT. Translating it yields CASSQRLNPHKAFF.

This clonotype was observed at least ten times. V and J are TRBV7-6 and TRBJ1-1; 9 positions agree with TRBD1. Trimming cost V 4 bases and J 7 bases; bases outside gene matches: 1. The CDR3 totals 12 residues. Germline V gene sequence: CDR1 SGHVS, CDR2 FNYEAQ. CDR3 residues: CASSSDRGEAFF. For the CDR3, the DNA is TGTGCCAGCAGCTCGGACAGGGGTGAAGCTTTCTTT.

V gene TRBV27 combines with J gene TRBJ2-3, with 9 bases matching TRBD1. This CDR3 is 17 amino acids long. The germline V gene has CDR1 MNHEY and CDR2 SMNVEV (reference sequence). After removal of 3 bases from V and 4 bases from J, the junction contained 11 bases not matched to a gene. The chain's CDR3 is CASSFTTGGTRADTQYF. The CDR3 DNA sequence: TGTGCCAGCAGTTTCACCACAGGGGGCACAAGGGCAGATACGCAGTATTTT.

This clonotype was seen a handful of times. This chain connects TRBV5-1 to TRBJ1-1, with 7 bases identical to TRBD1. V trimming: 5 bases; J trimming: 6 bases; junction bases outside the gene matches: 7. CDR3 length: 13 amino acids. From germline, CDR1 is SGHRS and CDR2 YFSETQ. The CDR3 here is CASRLAGGSEAFF. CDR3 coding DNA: TGCGCCAGCAGACTCGCAGGGGGTTCTGAAGCTTTCTTT.

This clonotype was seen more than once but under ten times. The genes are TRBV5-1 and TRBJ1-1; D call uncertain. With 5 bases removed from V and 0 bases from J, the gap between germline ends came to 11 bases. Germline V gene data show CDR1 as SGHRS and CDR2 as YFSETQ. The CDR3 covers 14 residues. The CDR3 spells CASSSLTMNTEAFF. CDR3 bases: TGCGCCAGCAGTTCCCTTACTATGAACACTGAAGCTTTCTTT.

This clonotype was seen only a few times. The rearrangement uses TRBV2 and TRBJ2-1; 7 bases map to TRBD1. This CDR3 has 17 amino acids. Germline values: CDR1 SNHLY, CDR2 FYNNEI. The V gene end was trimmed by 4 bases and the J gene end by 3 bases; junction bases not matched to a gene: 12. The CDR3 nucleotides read TGTGCCAGCAGTGGGCTAGGGACAGCGAAAAACTACAATGAGCAGTTCTTC. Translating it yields CASSGLGTAKNYNEQFF.

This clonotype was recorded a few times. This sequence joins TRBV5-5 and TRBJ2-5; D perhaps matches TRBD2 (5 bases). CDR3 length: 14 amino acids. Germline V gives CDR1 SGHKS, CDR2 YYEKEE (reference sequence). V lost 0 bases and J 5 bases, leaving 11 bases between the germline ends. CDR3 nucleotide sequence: TGTGCCAGCAGCTTGGCCGGGGTCGGGGAGACCCAGTACTTC. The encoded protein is CASSLAGVGETQYF.

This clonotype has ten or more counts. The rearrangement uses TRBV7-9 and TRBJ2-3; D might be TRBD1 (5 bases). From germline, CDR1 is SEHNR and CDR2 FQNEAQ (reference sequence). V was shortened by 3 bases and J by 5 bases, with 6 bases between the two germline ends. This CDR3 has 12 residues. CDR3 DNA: TGTGCCAGCAGCTTCCAGGGAGATACGCAGTATTTT. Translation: CASSFQGDTQYF.

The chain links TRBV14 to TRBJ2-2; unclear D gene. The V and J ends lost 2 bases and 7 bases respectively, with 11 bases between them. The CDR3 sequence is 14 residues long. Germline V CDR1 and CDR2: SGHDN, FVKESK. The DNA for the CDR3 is TGTGCCAGCAGCCAACTGACTGACGGCGGGGAGCTGTTTTTT. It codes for CASSQLTDGGELFF. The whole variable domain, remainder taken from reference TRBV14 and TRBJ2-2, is EAGVTQFPSHSVIEKGQTVTLRCDPISGHDNLYWYRRVMGKEIKFLLHFVKESKQDESGMPNNRFLAERTGGTYSTLKVQPAELEDSGVYFCASSQLTDGGELFFGEGSRLTVL.

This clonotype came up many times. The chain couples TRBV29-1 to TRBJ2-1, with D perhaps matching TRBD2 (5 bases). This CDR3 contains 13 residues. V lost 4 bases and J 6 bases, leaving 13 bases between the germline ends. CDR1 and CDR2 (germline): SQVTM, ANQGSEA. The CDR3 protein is CSVGDYNINEQFF. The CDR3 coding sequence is TGCAGCGTTGGAGACTACAATATCAATGAGCAGTTCTTC.

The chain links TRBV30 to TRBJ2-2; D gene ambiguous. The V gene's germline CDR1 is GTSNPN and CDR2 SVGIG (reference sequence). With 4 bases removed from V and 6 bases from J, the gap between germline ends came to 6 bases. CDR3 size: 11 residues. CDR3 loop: CAWMGAGELFF. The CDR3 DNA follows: TGTGCCTGGATGGGCGCCGGGGAGCTGTTTTTT.

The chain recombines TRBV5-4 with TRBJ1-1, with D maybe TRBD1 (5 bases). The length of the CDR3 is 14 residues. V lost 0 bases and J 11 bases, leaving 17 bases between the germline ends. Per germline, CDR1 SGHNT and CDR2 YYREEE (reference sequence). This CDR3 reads CASSLAGVDLGAFF. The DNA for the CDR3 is TGTGCCAGCAGCTTGGCGGGGGTGGACCTTGGGGCTTTCTTT.

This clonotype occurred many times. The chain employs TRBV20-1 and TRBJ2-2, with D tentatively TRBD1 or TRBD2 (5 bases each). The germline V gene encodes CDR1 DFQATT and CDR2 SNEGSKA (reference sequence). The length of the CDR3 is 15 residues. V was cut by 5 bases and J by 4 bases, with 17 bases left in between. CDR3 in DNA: TGCAGTGCTCGGATCGAGGGAAGGGGCACCGGGGAGCTGTTTTTT. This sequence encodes CSARIEGRGTGELFF.

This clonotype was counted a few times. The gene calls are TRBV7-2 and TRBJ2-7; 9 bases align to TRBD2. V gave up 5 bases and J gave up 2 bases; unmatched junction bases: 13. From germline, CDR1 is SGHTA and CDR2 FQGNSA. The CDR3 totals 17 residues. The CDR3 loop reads CASSPYSSGAGTYEQYF. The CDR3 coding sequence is TGTGCCAGCAGCCCTTACTCTAGCGGGGCAGGAACCTACGAGCAGTACTTC.

This chain's CDR3 is CASSLDMTSGEKLFF. The CDR3 DNA sequence: TGTGCCAGCTCACTCGACATGACATCTGGGGAAAAACTGTTTTTT. The chain recombines TRBV18 with TRBJ1-4; D call uncertain. The CDR3 loop spans 15 amino acids. The germline V gene encodes CDR1 KGHSH and CDR2 LQKENI. Between the trimmed V and J ends, which lost 4 bases and 8 bases, there was a span of 17 bases.